Following are 17 T cell receptor beta chains from one sample sequenced in a study of vaccination and CD4 T cells after COVID-19. Their antigens remain unidentified. Once obtained from cultured CD4+ T cells, the DNA was sequenced using the Oncomine TCR Beta short-read assay. TCRdb ran MiXCR on the PCR reads and lists one entry per CDR3 protein. The sample gives 11,000 or so distinct CDR3 sequences, about 53% of which show up once; about 10% is in the top ten. Noted treatment: approximately 11-day PBMC culture with coronavirus spike peptide pools or control peptides (ViraFEST assay). The sequenced material came from CD4+ T cells from blood, cultured in vitro. These receptors were taken from a human donor who had recovered from COVID-19.

This clonotype turned up a few times. The V call is TRBV24-1, the J call TRBJ2-2; 11 bases match TRBD2. V shed 5 bases and J 4 bases; nucleotides not matched to a gene: 5. CDR3 size: 16 residues. Germline V gene sequence: CDR1 KGHDR, CDR2 SFDVKD. Written as DNA, the CDR3 is TGTGCCACCAGTGTAGCGGGAGGGCTGCTCACCGGGGAGCTGTTTTTT. Amino acid sequence: CATSVAGGLLTGELFF.

J is TRBJ2-5 and V is TRBV20-1, with D perhaps TRBD1 (5 bases). This CDR3 is 16 amino acids long. CDR1 is DFQATT, CDR2 SNEGSKA, per germline (reference sequence). V lost 0 bases and J 3 bases, leaving 17 bases between the germline ends. The CDR3 nucleotides are TGCAGTGCTAGAGATCCTACAGGAGCCCCCGAAGAGACCCAGTACTTC. This translates into CSARDPTGAPEETQYF.

This clonotype qualifies as medium-sized. This sequence joins TRBV20-1 and TRBJ2-1; perhaps D is TRBD1 or TRBD2 (5 bases each). The germline gives CDR1 DFQATT, CDR2 SNEGSKA (reference sequence). The germline V and J ends were trimmed by 2 bases and 3 bases, with 14 bases remaining between them. The CDR3 covers 15 residues. CDR3 sequence (DNA): TGCAGTGCTAGAACCCTGGGACCGATCTACAATGAGCAGTTCTTC. Amino acid sequence: CSARTLGPIYNEQFF.

The V and J genes are TRBV7-6 and TRBJ2-7, with D possibly being TRBD2 (6 bases). Germline V lookup: CDR1 SGHVS, CDR2 FNYEAQ. The CDR3 contains 17 residues. V shed 4 bases and J shed 6 bases, with 25 bases lying between them. Written as DNA, the CDR3 is TGTGCCAGCAGCTCCCAGGGTCGGAGACTAGAATTCGTCGAGCAGTACTTC. Residues: CASSSQGRRLEFVEQYF.

The rearrangement joins TRBV6-1 to TRBJ1-5; D gene ambiguous. This CDR3 has 14 amino acids. Trimming pared 10 bases from V and 0 bases from J, leaving 13 bases between. CDR1 is MNHNS, CDR2 SASEGT, per germline. The CDR3 region has the DNA TGTGCCACCTCCGGTTCCAATAGCAATCAGCCCCAGCATTTT. Amino acid sequence: CATSGSNSNQPQHF.

V gene TRBV7-8 combines with J gene TRBJ1-1; no reliable D call. The CDR3 sequence is 14 residues long. V dropped 5 bases and J dropped 1 base, with 11 bases sitting between them. Germline V gene data show CDR1 as SGHVS and CDR2 as FQNEAQ. CDR3 nucleotides: TGTGCCAGCAGCCCCCCTCTCCCGAACACTGAAGCTTTCTTT. Translated: CASSPPLPNTEAFF.

The rearrangement joins TRBV6-2 or TRBV6-3 to TRBJ1-5, with TRBD1 matching 8 bases. V was clipped by 11 bases and J by 2 bases; unmatched bases: 23. From germline, CDR1 is MNHEY and CDR2 SVGEGT. The length of the CDR3 is 19 residues. This CDR3 reads CAPRGEDREGRIGNQPQHF. The DNA of the CDR3 is TGTGCCCCCCGGGGGGAGGACAGGGAGGGCCGTATAGGCAATCAGCCCCAGCATTTT.

The gene calls are TRBV2 and TRBJ2-5; 10 positions match TRBD2. Looked up from germline, CDR1 is SNHLY and CDR2 is FYNNEI. The CDR3 is 14 residues long. V was clipped by 7 bases and J by 7 bases; unmatched bases: 9. The CDR3: CASKRTSGAGTQYF. CDR3 coding DNA: TGTGCCAGCAAAAGGACTAGCGGTGCAGGGACCCAGTACTTC.

The rearrangement links TRBV20-1 to TRBJ2-1; D is perhaps TRBD2 (7 bases). The germline V gene encodes CDR1 DFQATT and CDR2 SNEGSKA (reference sequence). The CDR3 totals 14 residues. Deletions cut 6 bases from V and 9 bases from J, with 21 bases between. This CDR3 is CSAYRGGVNSEQFF. CDR3 DNA: TGCAGTGCCTATAGGGGGGGGGTCAACAGTGAGCAGTTCTTC.

This chain uses TRBV20-1 with TRBJ1-2, with unresolved D. Trimming stripped 3 bases from V and 0 bases from J, with 8 bases between. Germline V gene sequence: CDR1 DFQATT, CDR2 SNEGSKA (reference sequence). This CDR3 has 13 amino acids. CDR3 sequence (DNA): TGCAGTGCTAGTCACACCTCTAACTATGGCTACACCTTC. Translated: CSASHTSNYGYTF.

This chain connects TRBV7-9 to TRBJ2-2, with D unresolved. Trimming cost V 2 bases and J 3 bases, with 13 bases left between them. Germline V CDR1 and CDR2: SEHNR, FQNEAQ (reference sequence). There are 16 residues in the CDR3. The CDR3 DNA follows: TGTGCCAGCAGCTTACCCGCCGGGTTATACACCGGGGAGCTGTTTTTT. Its translation is CASSLPAGLYTGELFF.

This clonotype has more than one count but fewer than ten. This sequence joins TRBV7-3 and TRBJ1-3, with D perhaps matching TRBD1 (5 bases). The germline CDR1 and CDR2 sequences are SGHTA and FQGTGA. Trimming took 5 bases from V and 2 from J, leaving 22 bases between them. This CDR3 has 18 amino acids. This CDR3 is CASSPLRSPLGAGNTIYF. Written as DNA, the CDR3 is TGTGCCAGCAGCCCCCTAAGGTCCCCGTTAGGGGCTGGAAACACCATATATTTT.

This clonotype qualifies as large. The rearrangement uses TRBV10-3 and TRBJ2-3; D possibly corresponds to TRBD1 (5 bases). Germline CDR1 and CDR2: ENHRY and SYGVKD. V lost 3 bases, J lost 0 bases, and 10 bases lay in between. This CDR3 contains 15 residues. DNA of the CDR3: TGTGCCATCAGTGAAGGGCAGGGAAGCACAGATACGCAGTATTTT. Amino acid sequence: CAISEGQGSTDTQYF.

The chain has TRBV20-1 and TRBJ2-5; D is ambiguous. Deletions cut 4 bases from V and 3 bases from J, with 6 bases between. CDR3 length equals 11 residues. Germline loops: CDR1 DFQATT, CDR2 SNEGSKA (reference sequence). The CDR3 loop is CSANPKETQYF. CDR3 nucleotide sequence: TGCAGTGCTAACCCTAAAGAGACCCAGTACTTC.

The J gene is TRBJ2-5, the V gene TRBV7-8; 16 bases fit TRBD2. With V trimmed by 5 bases and J by 5 bases, 2 bases remained unmatched. CDR1 SGHVS and CDR2 FQNEAQ come from the germline V gene. The CDR3 totals 15 residues. The CDR3 here is CASSPGLAGGETQYF. CDR3 coding DNA: TGTGCCAGCAGCCCGGGACTAGCGGGAGGGGAGACCCAGTACTTC. Based on the CDR3 plus reference TRBV7-8 and TRBJ2-5, the full variable domain is GAGVSQSPRYKVAKRGQDVALRCDPISGHVSLFWYQQALGQGPEFLTYFQNEAQLDKSGLPSDRFFAERPEGSVSTLKIQRTQQEDSAVYLCASSPGLAGGETQYFGPGTRLLVL.

In nucleotides, the CDR3 is TGTGCCAGCAGCCCAGCGGGAGACGGCACAGATACGCAGTATTTT. This translates into CASSPAGDGTDTQYF. This chain connects TRBV6-4 to TRBJ2-3; 8 positions agree with TRBD2. Germline loops: CDR1 MRHNA, CDR2 SNTAGT. The CDR3 has 15 residues. After removal of 6 bases from V and 1 base from J, the junction contained 6 bases not matched to a gene.

The sample holds a few counts of this clonotype. The chain has TRBV5-1 and TRBJ1-2; D is undetermined. The CDR3 consists of 14 residues. The germline V gene encodes CDR1 SGHRS and CDR2 YFSETQ. V lost 2 bases and J 1 base, leaving 9 bases between the germline ends. In DNA, the CDR3 is TGCGCCAGCAGCTTAGAAGGGCTTAACTATGGCTACACCTTC. Translating gives CASSLEGLNYGYTF.